This is a list of T cell receptor beta chains from one sample in a study of blood T cell repertoires in COVID-19. Only in-frame clones appear in the TCRdb table, and some are missing; sequencing was by immunoSEQ multiplex PCR. The sample shows fewer than 250,000 clones, 83% of them seen only once. The sequenced sample was peripheral blood. These receptors all come from a woman in her 50s with acute or convalescent COVID-19. The CDR3 runs from the conserved cysteine through the conserved F or W. The D gene is left open where the match is weak. Rows give clone size only sometimes, using once, few, many, or a class for an expanded clone.

D gene: NA; J gene: TRBJ2-1; clone size: NA; V gene: TRBV2; CDR3 protein: CASRIQGFEQFF; CDR3 DNA: TGTGCCAGCAGAATACAGGGTTTTGAGCAGTTCTTC
D gene: NA; J gene: TRBJ2-3; clone size: few; V gene: TRBV7-9; CDR3 protein: CASSLTGSTDTQYF; CDR3 DNA: TGTGCCAGCAGCTTAACAGGGAGCACAGATACGCAGTATTTT
D gene: NA; J gene: TRBJ1-5; clone size: NA; V gene: TRBV5-5; CDR3 protein: CASSLDNIQPQHF; CDR3 DNA: TGTGCCAGCAGCTTGGATAATATTCAGCCCCAGCATTTT
D gene: TRBD1; J gene: TRBJ2-5; clone size: NA; V gene: TRBV10-3; CDR3 protein: CAISEGTGGLGTQYF; CDR3 DNA: TGTGCCATCAGTGAGGGCACAGGGGGTCTCGGGACCCAGTACTTC
D gene: NA; J gene: TRBJ1-2; clone size: NA; V gene: TRBV27; CDR3 protein: CASSRGYTF; CDR3 DNA: TGTGCCAGTTCGAGAGGCTACACCTTC
D gene: TRBD2; J gene: TRBJ2-7; clone size: few; V gene: TRBV6-5; CDR3 protein: CASSYSIAGGSYEQYF; CDR3 DNA: TGTGCCAGCAGTTACTCGATAGCGGGGGGTTCCTACGAGCAGTACTTC
D gene: NA; J gene: TRBJ2-5; clone size: NA; V gene: TRBV11-2; CDR3 protein: CASSLRETQYF; CDR3 DNA: TGTGCCAGCAGCTTACGAGAGACCCAGTACTTC
D gene: NA; J gene: TRBJ2-7; clone size: NA; V gene: TRBV7-8; CDR3 protein: CASSYRSDFYEQYF; CDR3 DNA: TGTGCCAGCAGCTATCGATCGGACTTCTACGAGCAGTACTTC
D gene: NA; J gene: TRBJ1-6; clone size: few; V gene: TRBV14; CDR3 protein: CASSQGLGVPPLHF; CDR3 DNA: TGTGCCAGCAGCCAAGGGTTAGGAGTCCCACCCCTCCACTTT
D gene: TRBD2; J gene: TRBJ2-2; clone size: NA; V gene: TRBV10-1; CDR3 protein: CASSDPSGSRTGELFF; CDR3 DNA: TGCGCCAGCAGTGACCCTAGCGGGAGTAGAACCGGGGAGCTGTTTTTT
D gene: TRBD1; J gene: TRBJ2-7; clone size: NA; V gene: TRBV5-6; CDR3 protein: CASSFWPGTGSYEQYF; CDR3 DNA: TGTGCCAGCAGCTTCTGGCCCGGGACAGGGAGCTACGAGCAGTACTTC
D gene: TRBD1; J gene: TRBJ1-2; clone size: NA; V gene: TRBV30; CDR3 protein: CAWSREVGSEGANYGYTF; CDR3 DNA: TGTGCCTGGAGTAGGGAGGTGGGGAGCGAGGGGGCGAACTATGGCTACACCTTC
D gene: NA; J gene: TRBJ2-1; clone size: NA; V gene: TRBV7-6; CDR3 protein: CASSLGASVYNEQFF; CDR3 DNA: TGTGCCAGCAGCCTCGGGGCTAGCGTTTACAATGAGCAGTTCTTC
D gene: NA; J gene: TRBJ2-7; clone size: NA; V gene: TRBV28; CDR3 protein: CASSYLQGYKGSSYEQYF; CDR3 DNA: TGTGCCAGCAGTTATCTGCAGGGATACAAGGGTAGCTCCTACGAGCAGTACTTC
D gene: TRBD2; J gene: TRBJ2-3; clone size: NA; V gene: TRBV5-1; CDR3 protein: CASSLDSGSTDTQYF; CDR3 DNA: TGCGCCAGCAGCTTGGATAGCGGGAGCACAGATACGCAGTATTTT